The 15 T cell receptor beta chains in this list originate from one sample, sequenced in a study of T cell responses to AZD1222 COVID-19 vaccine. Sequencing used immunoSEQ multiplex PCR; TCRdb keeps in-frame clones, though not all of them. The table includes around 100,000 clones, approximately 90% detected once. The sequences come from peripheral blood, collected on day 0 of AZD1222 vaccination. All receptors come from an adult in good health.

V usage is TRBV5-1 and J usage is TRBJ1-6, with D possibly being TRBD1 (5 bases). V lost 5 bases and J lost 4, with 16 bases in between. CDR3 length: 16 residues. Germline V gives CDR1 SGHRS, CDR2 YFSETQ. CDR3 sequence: CASRAGGKDYNSPLHF. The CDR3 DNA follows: TGCGCCAGCAGAGCTGGGGGGAAGGATTATAATTCACCCCTCCACTTT.

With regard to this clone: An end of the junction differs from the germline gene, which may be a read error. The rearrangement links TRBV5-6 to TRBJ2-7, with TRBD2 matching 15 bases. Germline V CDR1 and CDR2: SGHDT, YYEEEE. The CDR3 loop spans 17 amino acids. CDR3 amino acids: CASSFKGGFGLAGGPRF. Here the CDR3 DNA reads TGTGCCAGCAGCTTTAAGGGAGGATTTGGACTAGCGGGAGGGCCGCGATTC.

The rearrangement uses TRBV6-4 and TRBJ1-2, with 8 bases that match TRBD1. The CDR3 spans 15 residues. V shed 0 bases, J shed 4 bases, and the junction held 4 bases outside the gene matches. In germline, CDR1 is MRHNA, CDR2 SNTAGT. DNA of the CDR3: TGTGCCAGCAGTGACTCGATTGGGACAGGCTATGGCTACACCTTC. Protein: CASSDSIGTGYGYTF.

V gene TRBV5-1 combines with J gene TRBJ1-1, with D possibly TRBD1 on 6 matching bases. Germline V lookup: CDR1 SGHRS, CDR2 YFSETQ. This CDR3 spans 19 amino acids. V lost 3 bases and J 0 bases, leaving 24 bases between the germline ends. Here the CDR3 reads CASSSRAGTRTSMNTEAFF. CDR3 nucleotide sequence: TGCGCCAGCAGCTCGAGAGCCGGGACAAGGACTTCGATGAACACTGAAGCTTTCTTT.

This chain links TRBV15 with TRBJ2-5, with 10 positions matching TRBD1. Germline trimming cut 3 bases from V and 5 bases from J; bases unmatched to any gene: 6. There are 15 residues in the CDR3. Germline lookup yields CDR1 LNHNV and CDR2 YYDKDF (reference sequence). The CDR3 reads CATSRDRGFMETQYF. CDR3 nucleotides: TGTGCCACCAGCAGGGACAGGGGGTTCATGGAGACCCAGTACTTC.

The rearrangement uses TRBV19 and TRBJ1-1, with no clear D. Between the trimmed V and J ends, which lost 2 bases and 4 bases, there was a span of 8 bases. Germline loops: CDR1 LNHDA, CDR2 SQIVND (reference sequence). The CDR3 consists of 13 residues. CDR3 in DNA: TGTGCCAGTAGTATAAGCCAAGGCACTGAAGCTTTCTTT. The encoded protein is CASSISQGTEAFF.

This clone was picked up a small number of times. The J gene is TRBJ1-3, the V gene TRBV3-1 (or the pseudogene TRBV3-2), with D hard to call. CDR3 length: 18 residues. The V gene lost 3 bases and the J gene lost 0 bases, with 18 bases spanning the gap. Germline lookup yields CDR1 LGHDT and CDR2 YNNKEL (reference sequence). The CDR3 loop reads CASSHRVDAGSSGNTIYF. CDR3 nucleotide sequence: TGTGCCAGCAGCCATAGGGTTGACGCCGGGAGCTCTGGAAACACCATATATTTT.

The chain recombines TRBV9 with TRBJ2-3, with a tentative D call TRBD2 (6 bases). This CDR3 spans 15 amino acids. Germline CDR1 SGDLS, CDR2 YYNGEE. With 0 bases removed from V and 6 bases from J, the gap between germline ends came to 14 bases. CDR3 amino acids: CASSVGGDKADTQYF. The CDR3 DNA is TGTGCCAGCAGCGTAGGGGGGGATAAGGCGGATACGCAGTATTTT.

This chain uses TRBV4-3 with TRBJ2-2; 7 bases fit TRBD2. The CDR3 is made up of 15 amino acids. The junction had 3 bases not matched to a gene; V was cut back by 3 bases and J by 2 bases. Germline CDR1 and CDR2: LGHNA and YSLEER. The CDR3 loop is CASSQGRGNTGELFF. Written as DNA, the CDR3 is TGCGCCAGCAGCCAGGGGAGGGGAAACACCGGGGAGCTGTTTTTT.

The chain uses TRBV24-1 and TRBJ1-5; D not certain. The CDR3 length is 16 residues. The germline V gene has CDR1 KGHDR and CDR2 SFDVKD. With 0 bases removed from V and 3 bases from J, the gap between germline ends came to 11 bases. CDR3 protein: CATSDLLIQVNQPQHF. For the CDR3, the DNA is TGTGCCACCAGTGATTTGCTAATCCAAGTCAATCAGCCCCAGCATTTT.

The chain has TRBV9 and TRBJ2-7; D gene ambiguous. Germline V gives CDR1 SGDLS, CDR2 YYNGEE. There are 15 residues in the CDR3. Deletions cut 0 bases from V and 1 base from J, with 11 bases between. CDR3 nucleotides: TGTGCCAGCAGCGTAGGAAATACCCCGTCCTACGAGCAGTACTTC. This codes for CASSVGNTPSYEQYF.

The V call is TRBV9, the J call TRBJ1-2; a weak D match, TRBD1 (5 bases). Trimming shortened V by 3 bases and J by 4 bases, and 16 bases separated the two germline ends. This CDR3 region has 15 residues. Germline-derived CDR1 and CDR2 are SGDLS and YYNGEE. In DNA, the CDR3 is TGTGCCAGCAGCGGGACGGCCCAGGGTGGCTATGGCTACACCTTC. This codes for CASSGTAQGGYGYTF.

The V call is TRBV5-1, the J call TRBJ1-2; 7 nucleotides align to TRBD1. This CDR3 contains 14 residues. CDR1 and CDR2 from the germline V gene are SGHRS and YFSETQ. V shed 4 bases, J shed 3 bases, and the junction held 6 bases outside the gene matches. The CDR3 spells CASSTQGGDYGYTF. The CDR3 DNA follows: TGCGCCAGCAGCACCCAGGGGGGTGACTATGGCTACACCTTC.

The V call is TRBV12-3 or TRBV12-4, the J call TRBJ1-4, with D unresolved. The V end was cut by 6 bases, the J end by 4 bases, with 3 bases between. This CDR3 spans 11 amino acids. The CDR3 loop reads CASRVNEKLFF. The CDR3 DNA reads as TGTGCCAGCAGGGTTAATGAAAAACTGTTTTTT.

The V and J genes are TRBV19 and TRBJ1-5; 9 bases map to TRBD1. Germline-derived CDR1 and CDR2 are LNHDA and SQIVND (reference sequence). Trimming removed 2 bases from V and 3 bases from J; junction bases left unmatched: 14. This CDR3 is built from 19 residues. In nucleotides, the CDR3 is TGTGCCAGTAGTATACTTCCCAGGACAGGGGCCGGGCTCAATCAGCCCCAGCATTTT. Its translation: CASSILPRTGAGLNQPQHF.